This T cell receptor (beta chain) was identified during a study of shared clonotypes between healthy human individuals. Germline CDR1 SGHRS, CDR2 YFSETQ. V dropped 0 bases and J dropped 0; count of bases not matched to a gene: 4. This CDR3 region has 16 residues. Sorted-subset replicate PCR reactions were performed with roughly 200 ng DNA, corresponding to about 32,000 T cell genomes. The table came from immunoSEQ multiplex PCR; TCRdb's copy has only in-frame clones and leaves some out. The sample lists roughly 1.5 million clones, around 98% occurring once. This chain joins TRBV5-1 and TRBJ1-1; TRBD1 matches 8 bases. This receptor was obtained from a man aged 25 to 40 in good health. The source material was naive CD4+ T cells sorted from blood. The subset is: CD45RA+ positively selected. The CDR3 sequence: CASSLGRQGMNTEAFF. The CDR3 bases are TGCGCCAGCAGCTTGGGACGACAGGGGATGAACACTGAAGCTTTCTTT.